This TCR beta chain was sequenced for a study of blood T cell repertoires in COVID-19. The CDR3 extends over 13 amino acids. CDR1 and CDR2 (germline): SGDLS, YYNGEE. The germline V and J ends were trimmed by 4 bases and 1 base, with 3 bases remaining between them. Sequenced by immunoSEQ multiplex PCR; TCRdb stores in-frame clones only, minus some. The data hold about 300,000 clones, with about 85% observed a single time. The specimen was PBMCs or T cells enriched from blood (not recorded which). V is TRBV9 and J is TRBJ2-6; D is undetermined. The TCR originated in a woman aged 50 to 60 who had recovered from COVID-19. The CDR3 DNA follows: TGTGCCAGCAGCCCGTCTGGGGCCAACGTCCTGACTTTC. As protein: CASSPSGANVLTF.